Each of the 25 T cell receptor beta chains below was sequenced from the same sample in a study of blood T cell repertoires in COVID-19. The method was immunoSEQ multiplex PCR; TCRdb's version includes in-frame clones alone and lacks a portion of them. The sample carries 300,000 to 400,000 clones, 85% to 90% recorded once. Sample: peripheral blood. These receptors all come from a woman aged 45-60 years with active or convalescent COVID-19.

CDR3 region: CATSVAYQPQHF. In DNA, the CDR3 is TGTGCCACCAGCGTGGCTTATCAGCCCCAGCATTTT. The chain uses TRBV15 and TRBJ1-5; D ambiguous. CDR1 and CDR2 (germline): LNHNV, YYDKDF (reference sequence). This CDR3 has 12 residues. The V end was cut by 5 bases, the J end by 5 bases, with 7 bases between.

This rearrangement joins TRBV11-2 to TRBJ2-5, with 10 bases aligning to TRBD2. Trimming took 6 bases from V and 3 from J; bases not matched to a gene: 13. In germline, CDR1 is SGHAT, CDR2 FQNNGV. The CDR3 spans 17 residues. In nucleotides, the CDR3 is TGTGCCAGCAGTCGGAGGGGAGCGGGGGGGCCCGAAGAGACCCAGTACTTC. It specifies CASSRRGAGGPEETQYF.

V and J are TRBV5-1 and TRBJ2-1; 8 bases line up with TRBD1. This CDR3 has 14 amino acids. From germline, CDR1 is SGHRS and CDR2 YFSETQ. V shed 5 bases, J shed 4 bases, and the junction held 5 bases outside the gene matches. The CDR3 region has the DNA TGCGCCAGCAGAGGCGGGACAGGTTACAATGAGCAGTTCTTC. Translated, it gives CASRGGTGYNEQFF.

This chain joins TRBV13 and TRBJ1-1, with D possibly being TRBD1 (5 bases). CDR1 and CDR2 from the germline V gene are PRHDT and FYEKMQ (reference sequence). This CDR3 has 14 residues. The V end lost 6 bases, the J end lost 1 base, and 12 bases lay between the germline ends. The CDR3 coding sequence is TGTGCCAGCAGGTTGGGACTCACGAACACTGAAGCTTTCTTT. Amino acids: CASRLGLTNTEAFF. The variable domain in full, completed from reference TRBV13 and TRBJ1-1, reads AAGVIQSPRHLIKEKRETATLKCYPIPRHDTVYWYQQGPGQDPQFLISFYEKMQSDKGSIPDRFSAQQFSDYHSELNMSSLELGDSALYFCASRLGLTNTEAFFGQGTRLTVV.

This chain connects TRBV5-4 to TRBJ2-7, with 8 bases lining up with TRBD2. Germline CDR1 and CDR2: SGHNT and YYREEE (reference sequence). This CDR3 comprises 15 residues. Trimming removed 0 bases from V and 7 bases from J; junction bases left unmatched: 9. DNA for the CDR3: TGTGCCAGCAGCTTGGCTCCAGCGGGAGCGGGTGAGCAGTACTTC. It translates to CASSLAPAGAGEQYF.

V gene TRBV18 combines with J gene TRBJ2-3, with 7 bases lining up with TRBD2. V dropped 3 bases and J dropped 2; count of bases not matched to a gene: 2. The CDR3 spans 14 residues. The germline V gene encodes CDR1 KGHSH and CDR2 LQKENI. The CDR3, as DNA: TGTGCCAGCTCACCGGGACTACTCACAGATACGCAGTATTTT. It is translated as CASSPGLLTDTQYF. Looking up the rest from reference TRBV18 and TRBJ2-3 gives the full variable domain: NAGVMQNPRHLVRRRGQEARLRCSPMKGHSHVYWYRQLPEEGLKFMVYLQKENIIDESGMPKERFSAEFPKEGPSILRIQQVVRGDSAAYFCASSPGLLTDTQYFGPGTRLTVL.

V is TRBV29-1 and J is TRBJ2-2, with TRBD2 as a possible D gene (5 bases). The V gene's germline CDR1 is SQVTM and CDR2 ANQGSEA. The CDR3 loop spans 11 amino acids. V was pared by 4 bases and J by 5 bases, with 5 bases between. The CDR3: CSVGETGELFF. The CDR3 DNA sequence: TGCAGCGTTGGGGAGACCGGGGAGCTGTTTTTT.

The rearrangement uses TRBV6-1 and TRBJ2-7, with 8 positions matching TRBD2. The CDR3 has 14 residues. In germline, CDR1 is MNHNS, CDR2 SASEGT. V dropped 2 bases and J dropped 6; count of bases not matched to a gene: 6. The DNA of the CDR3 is TGTGCCAGCAGTGAACTCGCGGGACTAGGCGAGCAGTACTTC. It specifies CASSELAGLGEQYF.

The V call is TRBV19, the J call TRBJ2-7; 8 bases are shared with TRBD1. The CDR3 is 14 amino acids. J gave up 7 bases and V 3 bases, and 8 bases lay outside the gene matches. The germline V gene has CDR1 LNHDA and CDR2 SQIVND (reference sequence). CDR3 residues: CASSIGQGPPEQYF. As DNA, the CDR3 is TGTGCCAGTAGTATTGGACAGGGCCCGCCTGAGCAGTACTTC.

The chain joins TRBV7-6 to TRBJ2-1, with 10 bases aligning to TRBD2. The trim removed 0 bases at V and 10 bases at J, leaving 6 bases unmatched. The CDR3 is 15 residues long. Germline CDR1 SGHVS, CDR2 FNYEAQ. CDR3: CASSLAGLAGVEQFF. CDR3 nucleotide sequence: TGTGCCAGCAGCTTAGCGGGGCTAGCGGGAGTGGAGCAGTTCTTC.

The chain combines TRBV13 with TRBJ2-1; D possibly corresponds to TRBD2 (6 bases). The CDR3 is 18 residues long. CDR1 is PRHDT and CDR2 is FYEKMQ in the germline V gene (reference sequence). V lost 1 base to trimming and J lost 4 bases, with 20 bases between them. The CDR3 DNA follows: TGTGCCAGCAGCTTAGACGCGAGATGGGCGGGACGATACAATGAGCAGTTCTTC. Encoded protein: CASSLDARWAGRYNEQFF.

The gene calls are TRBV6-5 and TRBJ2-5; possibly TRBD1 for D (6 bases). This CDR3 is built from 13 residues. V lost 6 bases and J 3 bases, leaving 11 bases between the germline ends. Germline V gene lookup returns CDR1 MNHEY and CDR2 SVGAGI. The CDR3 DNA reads TGTGCCAGCAGCAGAAGGACAGAAGAGACCCAGTACTTC. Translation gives CASSRRTEETQYF.

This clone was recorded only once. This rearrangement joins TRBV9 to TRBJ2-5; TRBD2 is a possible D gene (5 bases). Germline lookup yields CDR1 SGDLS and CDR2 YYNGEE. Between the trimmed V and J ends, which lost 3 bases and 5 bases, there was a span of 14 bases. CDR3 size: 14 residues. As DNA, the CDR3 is TGTGCCAGCAGCGCTGGACTTTCGGGGGAGACCCAGTACTTC. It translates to CASSAGLSGETQYF.

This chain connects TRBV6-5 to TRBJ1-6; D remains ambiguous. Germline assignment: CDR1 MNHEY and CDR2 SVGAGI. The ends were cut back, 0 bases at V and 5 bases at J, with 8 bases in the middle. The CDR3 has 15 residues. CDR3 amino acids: CASSYSGLNNSPLHF. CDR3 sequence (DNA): TGTGCCAGCAGTTACTCTGGCTTAAATAATTCACCCCTCCACTTT.

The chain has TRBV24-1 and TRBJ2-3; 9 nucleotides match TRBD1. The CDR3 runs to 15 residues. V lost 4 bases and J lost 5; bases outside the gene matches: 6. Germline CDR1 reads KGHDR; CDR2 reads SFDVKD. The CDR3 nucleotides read TGTGCCACCAGTGACCGGACAGGGGCGAAAGATACGCAGTATTTT. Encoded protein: CATSDRTGAKDTQYF.

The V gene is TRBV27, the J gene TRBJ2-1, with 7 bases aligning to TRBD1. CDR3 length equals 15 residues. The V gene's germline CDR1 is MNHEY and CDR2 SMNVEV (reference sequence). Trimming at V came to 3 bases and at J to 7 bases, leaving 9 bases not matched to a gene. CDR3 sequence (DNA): TGTGCCAGCAGTTTGGTGGCAGGGGGACGTAATGAGCAGTTCTTC. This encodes CASSLVAGGRNEQFF.

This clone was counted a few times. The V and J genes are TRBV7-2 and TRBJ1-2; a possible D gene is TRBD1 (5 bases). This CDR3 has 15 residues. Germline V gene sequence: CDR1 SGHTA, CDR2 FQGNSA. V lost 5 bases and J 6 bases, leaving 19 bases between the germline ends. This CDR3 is CASSLETAVIDGYTF. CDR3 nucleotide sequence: TGTGCCAGCAGCCTCGAGACAGCCGTCATTGATGGCTACACCTTC.

As DNA, the CDR3 is TGTGCCAGCAGCTTATCAACAGGGGGGCACTATGGCTACACCTTC. As protein: CASSLSTGGHYGYTF. The V and J genes are TRBV11-2 and TRBJ1-2; 8 nucleotides agree with TRBD1. In germline, CDR1 is SGHAT, CDR2 FQNNGV. This CDR3 region has 15 residues. With 2 bases clipped from V and 3 bases from J, the junction kept 5 bases outside the gene matches. The full variable domain, completed using reference TRBV11-2 and TRBJ1-2, is EAGVAQSPRYKIIEKRQSVAFWCNPISGHATLYWYQQILGQGPKLLIQFQNNGVVDDSQLPKDRFSAERLKGVDSTLKIQPAKLEDSAVYLCASSLSTGGHYGYTFGSGTRLTVV.

This chain's CDR3 is CSAGTGALNEQFF. CDR3 in DNA: TGCAGCGCTGGGACAGGAGCCCTCAATGAGCAGTTCTTC. The chain joins TRBV29-1 to TRBJ2-1; 8 bases match TRBD1. CDR3 length: 13 amino acids. Germline V lookup: CDR1 SQVTM, CDR2 ANQGSEA. V gave up 7 bases and J gave up 6 bases; unmatched junction bases: 8.

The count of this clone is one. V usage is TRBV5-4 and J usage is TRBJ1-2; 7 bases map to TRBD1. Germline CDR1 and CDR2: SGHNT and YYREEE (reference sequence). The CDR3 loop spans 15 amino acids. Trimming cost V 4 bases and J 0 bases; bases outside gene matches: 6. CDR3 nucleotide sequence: TGTGCCAGCAGCACTACAGGGGCTCCTAACTATGGCTACACCTTC. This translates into CASSTTGAPNYGYTF.

CDR3 sequence: CASSHQTGGVRSGANVLTF. CDR3 DNA: TGCGCCAGCAGCCACCAGACAGGGGGCGTTAGGTCTGGGGCCAACGTCCTGACTTTC. V and J are TRBV4-3 and TRBJ2-6, with 10 nucleotides matching TRBD1. The CDR3 sequence is 19 residues long. Per the germline V gene, CDR1 is LGHNA and CDR2 is YSLEER. J gave up 1 base and V 3 bases, and 9 bases lay outside the gene matches.

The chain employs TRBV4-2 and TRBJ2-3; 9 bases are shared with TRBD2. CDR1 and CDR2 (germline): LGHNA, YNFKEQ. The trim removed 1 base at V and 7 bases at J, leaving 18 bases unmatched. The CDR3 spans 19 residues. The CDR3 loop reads CASSQGILSLAGVVHTQYF. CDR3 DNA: TGTGCCAGCAGCCAAGGTATCCTTTCCTTAGCGGGAGTGGTCCATACGCAGTATTTT.

The CDR3 region is CASSPGETQYF. The CDR3 region has the DNA TGCGCCAGCAGCCCGGGGGAGACCCAGTACTTC. This chain joins TRBV5-1 and TRBJ2-5; D might be TRBD2 (5 bases). The CDR3 has 11 residues. Germline values: CDR1 SGHRS, CDR2 YFSETQ. The V and J ends lost 4 bases and 5 bases respectively, with 6 bases between them.

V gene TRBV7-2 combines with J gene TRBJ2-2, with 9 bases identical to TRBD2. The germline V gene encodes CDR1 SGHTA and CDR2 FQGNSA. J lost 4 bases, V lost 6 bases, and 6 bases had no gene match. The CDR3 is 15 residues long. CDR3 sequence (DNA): TGTGCCAGCAGGGTAGCGGGAGCGGCCACCGGGGAGCTGTTTTTT. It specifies CASRVAGAATGELFF.

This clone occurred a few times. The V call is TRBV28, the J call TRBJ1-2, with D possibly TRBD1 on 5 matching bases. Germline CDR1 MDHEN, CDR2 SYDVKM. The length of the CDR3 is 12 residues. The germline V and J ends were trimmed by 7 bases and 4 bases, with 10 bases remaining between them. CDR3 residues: CASNRGGYGYTF. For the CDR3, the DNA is TGTGCCAGCAATAGGGGCGGCTATGGCTACACCTTC.